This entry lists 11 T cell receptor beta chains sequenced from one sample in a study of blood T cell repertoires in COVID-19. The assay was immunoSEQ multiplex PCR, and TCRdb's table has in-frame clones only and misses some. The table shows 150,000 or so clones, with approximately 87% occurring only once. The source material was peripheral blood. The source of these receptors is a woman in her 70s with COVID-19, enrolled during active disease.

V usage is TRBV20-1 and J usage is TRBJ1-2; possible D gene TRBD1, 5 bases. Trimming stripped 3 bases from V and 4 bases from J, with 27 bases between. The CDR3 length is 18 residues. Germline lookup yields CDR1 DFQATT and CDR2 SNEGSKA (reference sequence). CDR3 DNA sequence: TGCAGTGCTAGTGTCCCCGGGACCGCTATTTTGGGAGGCTATGGCTACACCTTC. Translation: CSASVPGTAILGGYGYTF.

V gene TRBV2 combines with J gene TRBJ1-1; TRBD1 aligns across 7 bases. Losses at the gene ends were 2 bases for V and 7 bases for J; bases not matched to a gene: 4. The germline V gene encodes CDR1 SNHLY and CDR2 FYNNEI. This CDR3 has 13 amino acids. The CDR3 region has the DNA TGTGCCAGCAGTGAATACCGACAGGGTGAAGCTTTCTTT. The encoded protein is CASSEYRQGEAFF.

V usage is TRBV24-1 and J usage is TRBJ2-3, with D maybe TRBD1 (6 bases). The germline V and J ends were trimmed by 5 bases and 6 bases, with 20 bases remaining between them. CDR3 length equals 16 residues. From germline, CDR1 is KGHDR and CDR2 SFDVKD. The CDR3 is CATSGAEAGDLDTQYF. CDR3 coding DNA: TGTGCCACCAGTGGGGCCGAGGCAGGGGATTTGGATACGCAGTATTTT.

The chain's CDR3 is CASSPGTVADTQYF. DNA of the CDR3: TGCGCCAGCAGCCCCGGGACAGTTGCAGATACGCAGTATTTT. V gene TRBV5-1 combines with J gene TRBJ2-3; 7 bases are a match to TRBD1. The CDR3 has 14 amino acids. Germline V lookup: CDR1 SGHRS, CDR2 YFSETQ. With 4 bases clipped from V and 4 bases from J, the junction kept 6 bases outside the gene matches. The full variable domain, in which reference TRBV5-1 and TRBJ2-3 provide the parts outside the CDR3, is KAGVTQTPRYLIKTRGQQVTLSCSPISGHRSVSWYQQTPGQGLQFLFEYFSETQRNKGNFPGRFSGRQFSNSRSEMNVSTLELGDSALYLCASSPGTVADTQYFGPGTRLTVL.

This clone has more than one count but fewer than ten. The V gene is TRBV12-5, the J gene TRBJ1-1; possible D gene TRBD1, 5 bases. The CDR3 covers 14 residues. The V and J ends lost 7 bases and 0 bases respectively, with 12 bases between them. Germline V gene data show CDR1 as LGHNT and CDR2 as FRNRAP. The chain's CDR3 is CASAFGGLNTEAFF. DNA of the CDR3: TGTGCTAGTGCTTTTGGGGGGTTGAACACTGAAGCTTTCTTT.

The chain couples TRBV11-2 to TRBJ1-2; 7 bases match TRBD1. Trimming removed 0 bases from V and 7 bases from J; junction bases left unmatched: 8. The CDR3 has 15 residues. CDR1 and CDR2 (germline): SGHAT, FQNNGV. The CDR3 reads CASSLDRTGISGYTF. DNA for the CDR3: TGTGCCAGCAGCTTAGATCGGACAGGAATAAGTGGCTACACCTTC.

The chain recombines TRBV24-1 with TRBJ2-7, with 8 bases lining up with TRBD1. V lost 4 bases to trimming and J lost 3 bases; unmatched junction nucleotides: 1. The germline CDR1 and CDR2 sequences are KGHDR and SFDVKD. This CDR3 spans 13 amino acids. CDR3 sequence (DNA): TGTGCCACCAGTGAGACAGGGGACTACGAGCAGTACTTC. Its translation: CATSETGDYEQYF.

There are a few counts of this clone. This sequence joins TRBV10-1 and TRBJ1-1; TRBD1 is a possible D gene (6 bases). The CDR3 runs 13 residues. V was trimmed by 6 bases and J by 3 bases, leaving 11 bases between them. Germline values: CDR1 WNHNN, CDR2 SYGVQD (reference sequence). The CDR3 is CASRTGGDTEAFF. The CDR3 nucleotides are TGCGCCAGCAGAACGGGGGGCGACACTGAAGCTTTCTTT.

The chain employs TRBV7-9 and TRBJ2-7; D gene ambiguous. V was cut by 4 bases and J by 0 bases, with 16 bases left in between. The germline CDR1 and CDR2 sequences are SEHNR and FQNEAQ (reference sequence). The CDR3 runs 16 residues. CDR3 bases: TGTGCCAGCAGCTCCGTCAGGTCCCCCAACTCCTACGAGCAGTACTTC. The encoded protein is CASSSVRSPNSYEQYF.

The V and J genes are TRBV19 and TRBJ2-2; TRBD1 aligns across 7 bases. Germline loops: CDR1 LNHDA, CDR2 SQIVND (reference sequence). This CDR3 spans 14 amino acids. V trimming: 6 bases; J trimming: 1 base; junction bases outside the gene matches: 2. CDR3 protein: CASRTGQNTGELFF. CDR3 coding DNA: TGTGCCAGTAGGACAGGGCAGAACACCGGGGAGCTGTTTTTT.

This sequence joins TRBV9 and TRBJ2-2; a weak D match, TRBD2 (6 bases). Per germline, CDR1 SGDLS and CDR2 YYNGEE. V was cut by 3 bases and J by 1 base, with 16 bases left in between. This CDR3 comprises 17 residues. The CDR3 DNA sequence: TGTGCCAGCAGCGACCCCTTGGGCGGGATGAACACCGGGGAGCTGTTTTTT. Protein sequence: CASSDPLGGMNTGELFF.